Presented here are 2 T cell receptor beta chains from one specimen sequenced in a study of cytomegalovirus exposure and HLA in healthy donors. Primers included in the PCR were 60 Vbeta and 13 Jbeta primers. Clones were read by immunoSEQ multiplex PCR, and TCRdb kept only the in-frame ones, dropping some. The data contain under 80,000 clones, roughly 76% of them singletons. Source material: PBMCs. These receptors were taken from a woman between 35 and 50 years old in good health and CMV-seronegative.

The chain combines TRBV2 with TRBJ1-6; D is uncertain. Trimming took 7 bases from V and 9 from J, leaving 16 bases between them. Germline V gene lookup returns CDR1 SNHLY and CDR2 FYNNEI. CDR3 length: 14 amino acids. The CDR3 nucleotides are TGTGCCAGCAACACAAGGGAGGTATTTTCACCCCTCCACTTT. It yields the protein CASNTREVFSPLHF.

The V and J genes are TRBV7-2 and TRBJ2-3; 7 bases are shared with TRBD2. Germline assignment: CDR1 SGHTA and CDR2 FQGNSA. CDR3 size: 13 residues. Losses at the gene ends were 6 bases for V and 5 bases for J; bases not matched to a gene: 5. This chain's CDR3 is CASSSGLGDTQYF. CDR3 bases: TGTGCCAGCAGTTCCGGACTAGGAGATACGCAGTATTTT.